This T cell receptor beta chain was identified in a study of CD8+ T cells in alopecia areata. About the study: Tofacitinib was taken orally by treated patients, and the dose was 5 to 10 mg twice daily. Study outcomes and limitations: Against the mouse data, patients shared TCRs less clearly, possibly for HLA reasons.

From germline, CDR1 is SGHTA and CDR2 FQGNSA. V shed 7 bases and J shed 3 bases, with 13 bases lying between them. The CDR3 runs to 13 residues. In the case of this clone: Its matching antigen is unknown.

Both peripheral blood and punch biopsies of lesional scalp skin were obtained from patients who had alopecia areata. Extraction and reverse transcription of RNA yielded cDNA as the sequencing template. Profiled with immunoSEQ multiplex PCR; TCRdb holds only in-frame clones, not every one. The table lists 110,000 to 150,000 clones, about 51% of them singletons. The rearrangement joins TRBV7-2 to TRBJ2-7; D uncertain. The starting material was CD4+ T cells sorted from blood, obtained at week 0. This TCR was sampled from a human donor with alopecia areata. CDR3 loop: CASTPTAFYEQYF. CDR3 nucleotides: TGTGCCAGCACACCGACGGCTTTCTACGAGCAGTACTTC.